The TCR beta chain under discussion was sequenced for a study of T cell responses to AZD1222 COVID-19 vaccine. Generated by immunoSEQ multiplex PCR, the TCRdb table keeps only in-frame clones and is missing some. Among approximately 120,000 clones listed, 88% were seen once. Germline CDR1 GTSNPN, CDR2 SVGIG (reference sequence). V lost 2 bases to trimming and J lost 7 bases; unmatched junction nucleotides: 7. The CDR3 runs 14 residues. As for this clone: Its antigen is not known.

Study-level findings and limits: After two AZD1222 doses, spike-specific TCR breadth and depth rose versus day 0.

The chain carries TRBV30 and TRBJ1-4; 7 bases are shared with TRBD1. The TCR was taken from an adult in good health. The material sequenced was peripheral blood, taken on day 0 of MenACWY control vaccination. CDR3 region: CAWSMGQMVEKLFF. In DNA form, the CDR3 reads TGTGCCTGGAGTATGGGACAGATGGTTGAAAAACTGTTTTTT.